The rows below give T cell receptor beta chains drawn from one sample of a study. A single record per CDR3 protein comes from TCRdb applying MiXCR to the 5' RACE reads. The table records under 45,000 distinct CDR3 sequences, roughly 21% of them present only once. The sequenced sample consisted of Tregs sorted from blood. Every receptor here comes from a female donor with breast cancer. The CDR3 runs from the conserved cysteine through the conserved F or W. A D gene is named only where the DNA matches it firmly. Where a row states a size, it is once, few, many or the class of an expanded clone; other rows omit it.

D	V	size	J	DNA	CDR3
TRBD1	TRBV7-3	NA	TRBJ2-5	TGTGCCAGCAGCTTAGGACAGGGGGAGACCCAGTACTTC	CASSLGQGETQYF
TRBD2	TRBV20-1	NA	TRBJ2-3	TGCAGTTCGCGGGAGTATGGCACAGATACGCAGTATTTT	CSSREYGTDTQYF
NA	TRBV7-6	many	TRBJ1-3	TGTGCCAGCAGCTCCGTTTCCTCTGGAAACACCATATATTTT	CASSSVSSGNTIYF
TRBD2	TRBV7-3	medium-sized	TRBJ2-1	TGTGCCAGCAGCAAAACTAGCGACTACAATGAGCAGTTCTTC	CASSKTSDYNEQFF
NA	TRBV5-1	many	TRBJ1-6	TGCGCCAGCAGCGACGGGATACAAGGATCACCCCTCCACTTT	CASSDGIQGSPLHF
NA	TRBV20-1	NA	TRBJ1-4	TGCAGTGCTAGGATTACGGGGCGTCCTAATGAAAAACTGTTTTTT	CSARITGRPNEKLFF
NA	TRBV7-3	many	TRBJ2-1	TGTGCCAGCAGCTGGGGCGTTTCGAGCTCCTACAATGAGCAGTTCTTC	CASSWGVSSSYNEQFF
NA	TRBV3-1	few	TRBJ2-1	TGTGCCAGCAGCCAAGAGGCGTTAGGTTTTATCTCCGAGCAGTTCTTC	CASSQEALGFISEQFF
TRBD1	TRBV7-3	NA	TRBJ2-2	TGTGCCAGCAGCCGAGAATCGGGACAGTACACCGGGGAGCTGTTTTTT	CASSRESGQYTGELFF
NA	TRBV29-1	NA	TRBJ2-7	TGCAGCGTCCGGGACGAGGGTGACGAGCAGTACTTC	CSVRDEGDEQYF
NA	TRBV7-8	many	TRBJ2-5	TGTGCCAGCAGCTTTTCCGGGACCCAGTACTTC	CASSFSGTQYF
NA	TRBV7-9	NA	TRBJ2-1	TGTGCCAGCAGCTTAAGTAGCTTCAATGAGCAGTTCTTC	CASSLSSFNEQFF
TRBD2	TRBV4-1	NA	TRBJ2-7	TGCGCCAGCAGCCAAGTGTCCGGGAGGGCCTACGAGCAGTACTTC	CASSQVSGRAYEQYF
TRBD2	TRBV20-1	medium-sized	TRBJ2-3	TGCAGTGCTGAGGGACTAGCGGACACAGATACGCAGTATTTT	CSAEGLADTDTQYF
NA	TRBV20-1	NA	TRBJ2-7	TGCAGTGCTAGTATGTTGAGGGGACAAGCCTACGAGCAGTACTTC	CSASMLRGQAYEQYF
TRBD2	TRBV9	NA	TRBJ2-5	TGTGCCAGCAGCGTAGGAGGGTCTAGCGGGAGGGCCTCCGAGACCCAGTACTTC	CASSVGGSSGRASETQYF
TRBD1	TRBV5-1	NA	TRBJ2-3	TGCGCCGGCAGCTCAGACAGGGTAGGTACAGATACGCAGTATTTT	CAGSSDRVGTDTQYF
NA	TRBV28	few	TRBJ1-1	TGTGCCAGCAGTTTACGGAGGTTGAGGGTCACTGAAGCTTTCTTT	CASSLRRLRVTEAFF
NA	TRBV7-2	many	TRBJ2-5	TGTGCCAGCAGCTTAGTTACAGGTCTGGCAGAGTACTTC	CASSLVTGLAEYF
NA	TRBV18	few	TRBJ2-1	TGTGCCAGCTCACCACTGGGGGAGAGGTCCTACAATGAGCAGTTCTTC	CASSPLGERSYNEQFF
TRBD1	TRBV20-1	NA	TRBJ2-4	TGCAGTGCTCGACAGGGGGGGGGAGAGATTCAGAACTTC	CSARQGGGEIQNF
NA	TRBV12-3/TRBV12-4	few	TRBJ1-6	TGTGCCACCGCGCTAGGACACAATAATTCACCCCTCCACTTT	CATALGHNNSPLHF